This T cell receptor (beta chain) was retrieved from a study of T cells after yellow fever vaccination. This clonotype was detected many times. One entry per CDR3 protein, called by TCRdb with MiXCR from the 5' RACE reads. The sample has roughly 300,000 distinct CDR3 sequences, roughly 7.5% seen once. This CDR3 contains 13 residues. Germline assignment: CDR1 KGHSH and CDR2 LQKENI. The ends were cut back, 2 bases at V and 6 bases at J, with 10 bases in the middle. This clonotype originated in a man aged 18 to 30 who received the YFV17D yellow fever vaccine. The sequencing used PBMCs, collected around 45 days after the first yellow fever vaccination. The rearrangement links TRBV18 to TRBJ1-2; D gene uncertain. In DNA, the CDR3 is TGTGCCAGCTCACCAGACGGGCTGGATGGCTACACCTTC. Protein product: CASSPDGLDGYTF. The full variable domain, rest sourced from reference TRBV18 and TRBJ1-2, is NAGVMQNPRHLVRRRGQEARLRCSPMKGHSHVYWYRQLPEEGLKFMVYLQKENIIDESGMPKERFSAEFPKEGPSILRIQQVVRGDSAAYFCASSPDGLDGYTFGSGTRLTVV.